This T cell receptor beta chain was identified in a study of beta chain features in type 1 diabetes. Study-wide results and limits: For patients, the naive, central memory and Treg TCRB repertoires appeared more alike than for healthy donors. For type 1 diabetes patients, VDJ junctions showed fewer insertions and more deletions.

TCRB transcripts that were expressed got sequenced, as all of the isolated RNA had been reverse transcribed. Repertoires were generated with immunoSEQ multiplex PCR, while TCRdb's copy carries only in-frame clones and drops some. The table has almost 250,000 clones, 14% seen once. This clone was recorded at least ten times. What it recognizes is unknown. Sequenced sample: naive CD4+ T cells from blood. This TCR came from a woman in her thirties or forties in good health.

The CDR3 nucleotides read TGTGCCAGTAGTACAACCCGAGGCATGACCGGGGAGCTGTTTTTT. Its translation is CASSTTRGMTGELFF. This sequence joins TRBV19 and TRBJ2-2, with unresolved D. The CDR3 has 15 amino acids. The germline V gene has CDR1 LNHDA and CDR2 SQIVND (reference sequence). The V gene lost 4 bases and the J gene lost 5 bases, with 14 bases spanning the gap.